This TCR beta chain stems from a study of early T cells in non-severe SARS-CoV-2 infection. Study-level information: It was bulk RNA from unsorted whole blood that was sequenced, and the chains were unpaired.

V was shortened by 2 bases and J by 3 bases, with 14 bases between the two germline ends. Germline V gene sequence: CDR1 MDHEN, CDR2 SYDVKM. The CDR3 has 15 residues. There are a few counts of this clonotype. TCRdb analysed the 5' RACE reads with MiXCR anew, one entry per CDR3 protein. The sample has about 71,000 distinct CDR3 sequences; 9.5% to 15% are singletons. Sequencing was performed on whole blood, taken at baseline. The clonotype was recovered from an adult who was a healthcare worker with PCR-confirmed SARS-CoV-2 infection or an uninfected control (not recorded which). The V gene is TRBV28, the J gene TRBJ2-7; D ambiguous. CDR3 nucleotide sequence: TGTGCCAGCAGTTTAAGTTCCGGCTTCCGCTACGAGCAGTACTTC. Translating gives CASSLSSGFRYEQYF.